This T cell receptor beta chain was identified during a study of T cell repertoires in cytomegalovirus infection. Study-wide background: In public TCR beta signatures, there were indications of both CMV infection and matching HLA type. Study results and caveats: Summed public TCR beta family frequency identified CMV carriers bearing the relevant HLA. Within the response measured ex vivo, HLA-C-restricted CMV-specific TCR beta clonotypes were dominant.

A note on this clonotype: Its matching antigen is unknown.

The V gene's germline CDR1 is DFQATT and CDR2 SNEGSKA (reference sequence). Germline trimming cut 1 base from V and 6 bases from J; bases unmatched to any gene: 10. The CDR3 spans 15 residues. TCRdb re-derived calls from the reads in MiXCR, one entry per CDR3 protein. The sample lists 250,000 or so distinct CDR3 sequences, around 15% occurring once. The receptor was derived from a human donor in good health (CMV status not recorded). Some clones in this sample may be carry-over from other donors' samples. The sample consisted of CD8+ T cells from PBMCs. This chain joins TRBV20-1 and TRBJ2-3, with 7 bases that match TRBD2. The CDR3 loop reads CSARAYTSARDTQYF. CDR3 coding DNA: TGCAGTGCTAGAGCCTACACTAGCGCGAGGGATACGCAGTATTTT.